These 13 T cell receptor beta chains were all obtained from the same sample, sequenced in a study of T cell changes during pregnancy in multiple sclerosis. Produced via immunoSEQ multiplex PCR; TCRdb's table is partial and in-frame only. The sample carries tens of thousands of clones, 85% to 95% recorded once. The sequenced sample was CD4+ T cells from peripheral blood mononuclear cells, obtained in the third trimester of pregnancy. Receptors were obtained from a female donor with multiple sclerosis, enrolled in a pregnancy study.

V and J are TRBV19 and TRBJ2-1; 8 bases fit TRBD1. CDR1 is LNHDA and CDR2 is SQIVND in the germline V gene (reference sequence). The ends lost 1 base at V and 3 bases at J; junction bases unmatched: 8. The CDR3 is 17 residues long. CDR3 bases: TGTGCCAGTAGTATAGTAGGGCGGGACAGGAACTACAATGAGCAGTTCTTC. It specifies CASSIVGRDRNYNEQFF.

This clone appeared once. The chain links TRBV7-9 to TRBJ1-1; D unclear. From germline, CDR1 is SEHNR and CDR2 FQNEAQ (reference sequence). This CDR3 is 15 amino acids long. Trimming took 4 bases from V and 3 from J, leaving 15 bases between them. Written as DNA, the CDR3 is TGTGCCAGCAGCTCGGAGGTCACGGGTGACACTGAAGCTTTCTTT. It translates to CASSSEVTGDTEAFF.

The DNA for the CDR3 is TGCGCCAGCAGCTTAAACAGGGAGACCACTGAAGCTTTCTTT. It yields the protein CASSLNRETTEAFF. V usage is TRBV5-1 and J usage is TRBJ1-1; tentative D call: TRBD1 (6 bases). The CDR3 has 14 amino acids. Looked up from germline, CDR1 is SGHRS and CDR2 is YFSETQ. V shed 2 bases and J shed 4 bases, with 12 bases lying between them.

The chain carries TRBV7-2 and TRBJ1-5, with TRBD1 as a possible D gene (5 bases). Germline V gene data show CDR1 as SGHTA and CDR2 as FQGNSA. The CDR3 is made up of 16 amino acids. V dropped 5 bases and J dropped 0 bases, with 14 bases sitting between them. This CDR3 reads CASSLLTGGSNQPQHF. In DNA form, the CDR3 reads TGTGCCAGCAGCCTTTTAACAGGCGGTAGCAATCAGCCCCAGCATTTT.

About this clone: Other DNA sequences in the sample encode the same CDR3. This chain links TRBV5-1 with TRBJ2-1; weak D call: TRBD2 (6 bases). V was trimmed by 0 bases and J by 0 bases, leaving 7 bases between them. The CDR3 loop spans 15 amino acids. The germline V gene encodes CDR1 SGHRS and CDR2 YFSETQ. Here the CDR3 reads CASSLDGSSYNEQFF. CDR3 nucleotides: TGCGCCAGCAGCTTGGACGGGAGCTCCTACAATGAGCAGTTCTTC.

V usage is TRBV5-4 and J usage is TRBJ1-3; a possible D gene is TRBD1 (6 bases). With 2 bases removed from V and 4 bases from J, the gap between germline ends came to 13 bases. The CDR3 spans 15 residues. Germline V lookup: CDR1 SGHNT, CDR2 YYREEE (reference sequence). The CDR3 region has the DNA TGTGCCAGCAGCTTCAGGGGTAACTTAGGAAACACCATATATTTT. This translates into CASSFRGNLGNTIYF.

The V gene is TRBV7-2, the J gene TRBJ2-3, with D possibly matching TRBD1 (6 bases). The CDR3 is 15 amino acids. Trimming removed 0 bases at V and 2 bases at J, with 9 bases between. Germline V gene sequence: CDR1 SGHTA, CDR2 FQGNSA. Here the CDR3 reads CASSLAGAATDTQYF. The CDR3 DNA is TGTGCCAGCAGCTTAGCGGGGGCAGCCACAGATACGCAGTATTTT. Drawing the rest from reference TRBV7-2 and TRBJ2-3, the complete variable domain is GAGVSQSPSNKVTEKGKDVELRCDPISGHTALYWYRQSLGQGLEFLIYFQGNSAPDKSGLPSDRFSAERTGGSVSTLTIQRTQQEDSAVYLCASSLAGAATDTQYFGPGTRLTVL.

This sequence joins TRBV6-5 and TRBJ1-3; D uncertain. CDR1 MNHEY and CDR2 SVGAGI come from the germline V gene. The CDR3 runs 11 residues. The ends were cut back, 6 bases at V and 3 bases at J, with 3 bases in the middle. CDR3 sequence: CASSRGNTIYF. CDR3 in DNA: TGTGCCAGCAGCCGTGGAAACACCATATATTTT.

This chain joins TRBV7-2 and TRBJ2-1; 9 nucleotides agree with TRBD2. The CDR3 contains 14 residues. V lost 2 bases and J lost 9; bases outside the gene matches: 5. Germline V gene lookup returns CDR1 SGHTA and CDR2 FQGNSA. The CDR3 reads CASSLWREGGEQFF. DNA of the CDR3: TGTGCCAGCAGCTTATGGCGGGAGGGCGGTGAGCAGTTCTTC.

V gene TRBV6-6 combines with J gene TRBJ2-1; D possibly corresponds to TRBD2 (5 bases). Deletions cut 7 bases from V and 8 bases from J, with 15 bases between. The CDR3 is 13 amino acids. Germline loops: CDR1 MNHNY, CDR2 SVGAGI (reference sequence). As DNA, the CDR3 is TGTGCCAGCACCCCGGGATGGGCGGATGAGCAGTTCTTC. Translation gives CASTPGWADEQFF.

The sample holds a few counts of this clone. The chain couples TRBV28 to TRBJ2-3; 9 bases line up with TRBD2. Per the germline V gene, CDR1 is MDHEN and CDR2 is SYDVKM. The CDR3 totals 16 residues. Losses at the gene ends were 5 bases for V and 2 bases for J; bases not matched to a gene: 8. The CDR3 loop is CASSPLAGSITDTQYF. The CDR3 bases are TGTGCCAGCAGTCCCCTAGCGGGATCAATCACAGATACGCAGTATTTT.

This clone appeared once. This chain joins TRBV5-1 and TRBJ2-7, with TRBD1 matching over 7 bases. Germline CDR1 and CDR2: SGHRS and YFSETQ. V trimming: 4 bases; J trimming: 7 bases; junction bases outside the gene matches: 8. This CDR3 spans 13 amino acids. The CDR3 DNA reads TGCGCCAGCAGCGGGGGACAGACCTGGGAGCAGTACTTC. Encoded protein: CASSGGQTWEQYF.

V gene TRBV7-6 combines with J gene TRBJ2-7; D gene unclear. The germline V gene encodes CDR1 SGHVS and CDR2 FNYEAQ. CDR3 length equals 14 residues. Trimming stripped 2 bases from V and 1 base from J, with 9 bases between. The CDR3 spells CASSLRLQSYEQYF. CDR3 nucleotide sequence: TGTGCCAGCAGCTTACGACTCCAGTCCTACGAGCAGTACTTC.